The 6 T cell receptor beta chains listed next were all sequenced from one sample in a study of Ad26.COV2.S vaccination and SARS-CoV-2 variants. Some clones are missing from TCRdb's copy, which holds only in-frame ones; the method was immunoSEQ multiplex PCR. Seen here are about 350,000 clones, about 87% observed once, and the top ten hold around 5.8%. Treatment given: 15 to 20 received Ad26.COV2.S at low or high dose, single or two shots; 5 received placebo; per-sample allocation not given. Sampling occurred on day 63 after the first vaccine or placebo injection. The sequencing used peripheral blood, collected in a trial of Ad26.COV2.S vaccine versus placebo. Receptors were obtained from a person between 18 and 65 years old who received the Ad26.COV2.S COVID-19 vaccine or a placebo.

V and J are TRBV19 and TRBJ1-5; no firm D call. V was cut by 6 bases and J by 1 base, with 13 bases left in between. The germline CDR1 and CDR2 sequences are LNHDA and SQIVND (reference sequence). The CDR3 covers 15 residues. DNA of the CDR3: TGTGCCAGTAGCCAGTCGGACGGCAGCAATCAGCCCCAGCATTTT. Amino acids: CASSQSDGSNQPQHF.

In its sample, this clone was seen once. The chain couples TRBV29-1 to TRBJ2-1, with TRBD2 as a possible D gene (5 bases). The CDR3 consists of 12 residues. Germline V gene sequence: CDR1 SQVTM, CDR2 ANQGSEA. CDR3 loop: CSGIRSYNEQFF. CDR3 DNA: TGCTCGGGAATAAGGTCCTACAATGAGCAGTTCTTC.

The chain employs TRBV30 and TRBJ1-1; D gene unclear. Germline V gene lookup returns CDR1 GTSNPN and CDR2 SVGIG (reference sequence). V shed 0 bases and J shed 5 bases, with 10 bases lying between them. The CDR3 spans 13 residues. DNA for the CDR3: TGTGCCTGGAGTGTACTACCCGGTACTGAAGCTTTCTTT. Translation gives CAWSVLPGTEAFF.

The chain is built from TRBV5-6 and TRBJ1-1, with D tentatively TRBD1 (5 bases). Germline CDR1 SGHDT, CDR2 YYEEEE. The length of the CDR3 is 12 residues. V lost 3 bases and J lost 7, with 10 bases in between. CDR3 DNA sequence: TGTGCCAGCAGCTGGGGGGTGGGTGAAGCTTTCTTT. It specifies CASSWGVGEAFF.

The chain is built from TRBV11-1 and TRBJ2-5; D is uncertain. The V gene's germline CDR1 is SGHAT and CDR2 FQDESV (reference sequence). The CDR3 runs 13 residues. Trimming left V 8 bases short and J 5 bases short, with 15 bases between. CDR3 protein: CASGPVLGETQYF. CDR3 bases: TGTGCCAGCGGCCCTGTCTTGGGGGAGACCCAGTACTTC. Supplemented by reference TRBV11-1 and TRBJ2-5, the full variable domain reads EAEVAQSPRYKITEKSQAVAFWCDPISGHATLYWYRQILGQGPELLVQFQDESVVDDSQLPKDRFSAERLKGVDSTLKIQPAELGDSAMYLCASGPVLGETQYFGPGTRLLVL.

The rearrangement uses TRBV14 and TRBJ1-6, with D perhaps TRBD1 (5 bases). There are 17 residues in the CDR3. Germline V gene data show CDR1 as SGHDN and CDR2 as FVKESK. The germline V and J ends were trimmed by 5 bases and 3 bases, with 17 bases remaining between them. The CDR3 loop reads CASSDLGGVNYNSPLHF. The CDR3 coding sequence is TGTGCCAGCAGCGACCTAGGAGGGGTAAACTATAATTCACCCCTCCACTTT.